Following are 21 T cell receptor beta chains from one sample sequenced in a study of OX40 agonist ivuxolimab in advanced cancers. TCRdb keeps only in-frame clones here, not all; method: immunoSEQ multiplex PCR. Of about 79,000 clones listed, 85% to 95% are singletons. The starting material was CD4+ or CD8+ T cells sorted from blood, obtained in a trial of the OX40 agonist ivuxolimab. The source is an adult with an advanced solid tumor such as melanoma, head and neck, liver or kidney cancer.

V is TRBV4-1 and J is TRBJ1-4, with TRBD1 matching over 8 bases. The CDR3 runs to 16 residues. V dropped 1 base and J dropped 7; count of bases not matched to a gene: 8. Looked up from germline, CDR1 is MGHRA and CDR2 is YSYEKL. The CDR3 loop is CASSQASDRGIEKLFF. CDR3 nucleotides: TGCGCCAGCAGCCAAGCCAGCGACAGGGGTATTGAAAAACTGTTTTTT.

The chain carries TRBV6-1 and TRBJ2-1; 8 nucleotides match TRBD2. The CDR3 spans 12 residues. Germline V gene sequence: CDR1 MNHNS, CDR2 SASEGT. J lost 6 bases, V lost 7 bases, and 2 bases had no gene match. The CDR3 DNA follows: TGTGCCAGCATTCGGGGGGGCAATGAGCAGTTCTTC. As protein: CASIRGGNEQFF.

The CDR3 sequence is CASRWGNTEAFF. CDR3 coding DNA: TGTGCCAGCAGATGGGGGAACACTGAAGCTTTCTTT. The chain combines TRBV5-4 with TRBJ1-1, with D unresolved. The CDR3 runs to 12 residues. Germline CDR1 and CDR2: SGHNT and YYREEE (reference sequence). Trimming removed 5 bases at V and 1 base at J, with 6 bases between.

The J gene is TRBJ2-7, the V gene TRBV6-6; D call uncertain. The CDR3 is 14 amino acids. V lost 0 bases, J lost 0 bases, and 6 bases lay in between. Germline V gives CDR1 MNHNY, CDR2 SVGAGI (reference sequence). CDR3 residues: CASSYSAASYEQYF. The CDR3 DNA is TGTGCCAGCAGTTACTCCGCCGCCTCCTACGAGCAGTACTTC.

The chain has TRBV13 and TRBJ2-1; 12 bases agree with TRBD2. This CDR3 spans 16 amino acids. The germline CDR1 and CDR2 sequences are PRHDT and FYEKMQ (reference sequence). V lost 6 bases to trimming and J lost 4 bases; unmatched junction nucleotides: 7. The DNA of the CDR3 is TGTGCCAGCAGTTATCTAGCGGGGGGGCTTTACAATGAGCAGTTCTTC. This translates into CASSYLAGGLYNEQFF.

V gene TRBV15 combines with J gene TRBJ1-5; D uncertain. CDR1 LNHNV and CDR2 YYDKDF come from the germline V gene (reference sequence). The CDR3 extends over 13 amino acids. V lost 5 bases, J lost 11 bases, and 16 bases lay in between. The CDR3 sequence is CATSSTKIMAQHF. In DNA, the CDR3 is TGTGCCACCAGCTCGACCAAAATCATGGCCCAGCATTTT.

The gene calls are TRBV18 and TRBJ2-2, with 11 bases fitting TRBD1. There are 15 residues in the CDR3. The germline gives CDR1 KGHSH, CDR2 LQKENI. The V segment lost 5 bases and the J segment 3 bases; nucleotides outside the gene matches: 2. The CDR3 loop is CASSGQGADTGELFF. CDR3 DNA: TGTGCCAGCTCAGGACAGGGGGCGGACACCGGGGAGCTGTTTTTT.

CDR3 loop: CASSYAGGSYEQYF. In DNA form, the CDR3 reads TGTGCCAGCAGCTACGCGGGGGGATCCTACGAGCAGTACTTC. V is TRBV4-2 and J is TRBJ2-7, with TRBD2 matching 8 bases. Germline-derived CDR1 and CDR2 are LGHNA and YNFKEQ. J lost 1 base, V lost 5 bases, and 4 bases had no gene match. The CDR3 has 14 residues.

This clone occurred once. The chain links TRBV11-2 to TRBJ1-1; D not resolved. V was pared by 3 bases and J by 2 bases, with 4 bases between. This CDR3 spans 12 amino acids. Germline V gives CDR1 SGHAT, CDR2 FQNNGV. CDR3 loop: CASSFDNTEAFF. Written as DNA, the CDR3 is TGTGCCAGCAGCTTCGATAACACTGAAGCTTTCTTT.

J is TRBJ2-5 and V is TRBV6-4; D possibly matches TRBD1 or TRBD2 (5 bases each). V was cut by 0 bases and J by 2 bases, with 7 bases left in between. Germline V lookup: CDR1 MRHNA, CDR2 SNTAGT. This CDR3 has 14 residues. The CDR3 region is CASSDSGGQETQYF. CDR3 in DNA: TGTGCCAGCAGTGACTCTGGGGGTCAAGAGACCCAGTACTTC.

The V call is TRBV7-6, the J call TRBJ2-7; possible D gene TRBD1, 7 bases. Germline loops: CDR1 SGHVS, CDR2 FNYEAQ. The V end was cut by 0 bases, the J end by 2 bases, with 14 bases between. This CDR3 is built from 16 residues. The CDR3 reads CASSLAPGGKTYEQYF. The CDR3 DNA reads as TGTGCCAGCAGCTTAGCCCCAGGGGGGAAGACCTACGAGCAGTACTTC. Full variable domain (missing parts from reference TRBV7-6 and TRBJ2-7): GAGVSQSPRYKVTKRGQDVALRCDPISGHVSLYWYRQALGQGPEFLTYFNYEAQQDKSGLPNDRFSAERPEGSISTLTIQRTEQRDSAMYRCASSLAPGGKTYEQYFGPGTRLTVT.

V and J are TRBV2 and TRBJ2-1, with D possibly being TRBD1 (5 bases). The germline CDR1 and CDR2 sequences are SNHLY and FYNNEI. V lost 4 bases to trimming and J lost 10 bases, with 17 bases between them. This CDR3 comprises 14 residues. As DNA, the CDR3 is TGTGCCAGCAGTGTTGGTCAGGGCGACGGGGAGCAGTTCTTC. Its translation is CASSVGQGDGEQFF.

The chain employs TRBV29-1 and TRBJ2-3; D uncertain. Germline assignment: CDR1 SQVTM and CDR2 ANQGSEA. This CDR3 has 11 residues. Between the trimmed V and J ends, which lost 3 bases and 0 bases, there was a span of 1 base. The DNA of the CDR3 is TGCAGCGTTGACAGCACAGATACGCAGTATTTT. It codes for CSVDSTDTQYF.

This chain connects TRBV11-2 to TRBJ2-3, with D possibly matching TRBD2 (5 bases). CDR1 and CDR2 (germline): SGHAT, FQNNGV. Between the trimmed V and J ends, which lost 0 bases and 6 bases, there was a span of 13 bases. This CDR3 is 15 amino acids long. CDR3 sequence (DNA): TGTGCCAGCAGCTTAGATGACGGGGAACCTGATACGCAGTATTTT. Its translation: CASSLDDGEPDTQYF.

The DNA of the CDR3 is TGTGCCAGCAGCCAAGGGTATCAGCCCCAGCATTTT. Translating it yields CASSQGYQPQHF. V is TRBV14 and J is TRBJ1-5; no firm D call. V shed 1 base and J shed 5 bases, with 3 bases lying between them. The CDR3 consists of 12 residues. Germline V gives CDR1 SGHDN, CDR2 FVKESK.

As to this clone: The identical CDR3 is also encoded by other nucleotide sequences in the sample. This rearrangement joins TRBV9 to TRBJ2-3, with a tentative D call TRBD2 (6 bases). V lost 0 bases to trimming and J lost 1 base, with 9 bases between them. The CDR3 is 15 residues long. Per the germline V gene, CDR1 is SGDLS and CDR2 is YYNGEE. The CDR3 bases are TGTGCCAGCAGCGTAGGCGGGGCTGGCACAGATACGCAGTATTTT. Residues: CASSVGGAGTDTQYF.

The V gene is TRBV10-3, the J gene TRBJ1-5; D uncertain. This CDR3 has 12 residues. Trimming took 4 bases from V and 4 from J, leaving 5 bases between them. CDR1 is ENHRY and CDR2 is SYGVKD in the germline V gene. CDR3 nucleotides: TGTGCCATCAGTGTTGAGAATCAGCCCCAGCATTTT. It yields the protein CAISVENQPQHF.

The chain joins TRBV7-9 to TRBJ1-5; a possible D gene is TRBD1 (5 bases). The V end was cut by 1 base, the J end by 4 bases, with 14 bases between. The CDR3 has 16 amino acids. Germline assignment: CDR1 SEHNR and CDR2 FQNEAQ (reference sequence). DNA of the CDR3: TGTGCCAGCAGCTTAGGAAGCGGCGGGGCTAATCAGCCCCAGCATTTT. Translating it yields CASSLGSGGANQPQHF.

This chain joins TRBV15 and TRBJ2-7; perhaps TRBD2 as D (7 bases). Germline-derived CDR1 and CDR2 are LNHNV and YYDKDF (reference sequence). The CDR3 extends over 18 amino acids. The germline V and J ends were trimmed by 0 bases and 2 bases, with 20 bases remaining between them. CDR3 region: CATSRDRGGGGLTYEQYF. The CDR3 DNA reads as TGTGCCACCAGCAGAGATCGGGGTGGCGGGGGCCTAACCTACGAGCAGTACTTC.

V is TRBV5-6 and J is TRBJ1-4, with D hard to call. The ends were cut back, 3 bases at V and 6 bases at J, with 12 bases in the middle. CDR3 length: 14 amino acids. Germline loops: CDR1 SGHDT, CDR2 YYEEEE. The CDR3 sequence is CASSYFLSHEKLFF. The CDR3 DNA is TGTGCCAGCAGCTACTTCCTCTCTCATGAAAAACTGTTTTTT.

V gene TRBV15 combines with J gene TRBJ2-1; a possible D gene is TRBD2 (5 bases). CDR1 and CDR2 (germline): LNHNV, YYDKDF (reference sequence). V was pared by 5 bases and J by 7 bases, with 18 bases between. The CDR3 runs 15 residues. The CDR3 DNA sequence: TGTGCCACCAGCCCTTCGAGCGGCTGGGAGAATGAGCAGTTCTTC. Protein product: CATSPSSGWENEQFF.